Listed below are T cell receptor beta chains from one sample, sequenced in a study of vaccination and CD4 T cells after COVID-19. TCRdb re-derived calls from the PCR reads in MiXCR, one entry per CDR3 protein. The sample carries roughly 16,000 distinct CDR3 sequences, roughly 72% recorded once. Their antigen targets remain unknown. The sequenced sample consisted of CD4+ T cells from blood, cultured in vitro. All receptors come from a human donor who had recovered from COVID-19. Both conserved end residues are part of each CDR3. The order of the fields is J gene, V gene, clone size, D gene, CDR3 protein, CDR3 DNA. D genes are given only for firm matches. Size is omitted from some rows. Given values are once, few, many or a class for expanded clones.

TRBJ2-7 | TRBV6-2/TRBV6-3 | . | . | CASSYDRATYEQYF | TGTGCCAGCAGTTACGACAGAGCTACCTACGAGCAGTACTTC
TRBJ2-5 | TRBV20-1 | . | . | CSARSGEETQYF | TGCAGTGCTAGATCTGGGGAAGAGACCCAGTACTTC
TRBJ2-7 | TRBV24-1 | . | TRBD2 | CATSDTGTSGYEQYF | TGTGCCACCAGTGATACCGGGACTAGCGGGTACGAGCAGTACTTC
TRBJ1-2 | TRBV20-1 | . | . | CSARDPAGVNYGYTF | TGCAGTGCTAGAGATCCCGCAGGGGTGAACTATGGCTACACCTTC
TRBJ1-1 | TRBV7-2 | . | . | CASSSRTAMNTEAFF | TGTGCCAGCAGCTCCCGGACAGCAATGAACACTGAAGCTTTCTTT
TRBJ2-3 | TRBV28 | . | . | CASSLRHGPSTDTQYF | TGTGCCAGCAGTCTCCGGCATGGTCCTAGCACAGATACGCAGTATTTT
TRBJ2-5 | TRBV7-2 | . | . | CASSLGGTGKETQYF | TGTGCCAGCAGCTTAGGAGGAACAGGCAAAGAGACCCAGTACTTC
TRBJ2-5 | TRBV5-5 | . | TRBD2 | CASSLAATSGIGGQETQYF | TGTGCCAGCAGCTTGGCCGCGACTAGCGGGATAGGAGGCCAAGAGACCCAGTACTTC
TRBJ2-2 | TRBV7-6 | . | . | CASSLADTGELFF | TGTGCCAGCAGCTTAGCTGATACCGGGGAGCTGTTTTTT
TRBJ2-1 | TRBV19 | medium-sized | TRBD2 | CASSLSRLAGNEQFF | TGTGCCAGTAGTCTCTCCCGACTAGCGGGGAATGAGCAGTTCTTC
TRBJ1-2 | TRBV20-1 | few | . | CSARRVRSGYTF | TGCAGTGCTAGGAGGGTTCGGTCGGGCTACACCTTC
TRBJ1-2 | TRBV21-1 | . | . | CASSKSPGTFYGYTF | TGTGCCAGCAGCAAATCTCCGGGGACTTTCTATGGCTACACCTTC
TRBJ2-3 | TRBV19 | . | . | CASSIGASTDTQYF | TGTGCCAGTAGTATCGGGGCCAGCACAGATACGCAGTATTTT
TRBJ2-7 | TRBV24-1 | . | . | CATSEGGQGAYEQYF | TGTGCCACCAGTGAAGGAGGGCAGGGAGCCTACGAGCAGTACTTC
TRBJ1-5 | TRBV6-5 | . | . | CASSYSGGGMNQPQHF | TGTGCCAGCAGTTACTCGGGAGGGGGGATGAATCAGCCCCAGCATTTT
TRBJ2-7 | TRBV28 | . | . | CASSPSDSLSYEQYF | TGTGCCAGCAGTCCGAGCGACAGCCTCTCCTACGAGCAGTACTTC
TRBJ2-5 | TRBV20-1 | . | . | CSARGVQETQYF | TGCAGTGCTAGGGGGGTCCAAGAGACCCAGTACTTC